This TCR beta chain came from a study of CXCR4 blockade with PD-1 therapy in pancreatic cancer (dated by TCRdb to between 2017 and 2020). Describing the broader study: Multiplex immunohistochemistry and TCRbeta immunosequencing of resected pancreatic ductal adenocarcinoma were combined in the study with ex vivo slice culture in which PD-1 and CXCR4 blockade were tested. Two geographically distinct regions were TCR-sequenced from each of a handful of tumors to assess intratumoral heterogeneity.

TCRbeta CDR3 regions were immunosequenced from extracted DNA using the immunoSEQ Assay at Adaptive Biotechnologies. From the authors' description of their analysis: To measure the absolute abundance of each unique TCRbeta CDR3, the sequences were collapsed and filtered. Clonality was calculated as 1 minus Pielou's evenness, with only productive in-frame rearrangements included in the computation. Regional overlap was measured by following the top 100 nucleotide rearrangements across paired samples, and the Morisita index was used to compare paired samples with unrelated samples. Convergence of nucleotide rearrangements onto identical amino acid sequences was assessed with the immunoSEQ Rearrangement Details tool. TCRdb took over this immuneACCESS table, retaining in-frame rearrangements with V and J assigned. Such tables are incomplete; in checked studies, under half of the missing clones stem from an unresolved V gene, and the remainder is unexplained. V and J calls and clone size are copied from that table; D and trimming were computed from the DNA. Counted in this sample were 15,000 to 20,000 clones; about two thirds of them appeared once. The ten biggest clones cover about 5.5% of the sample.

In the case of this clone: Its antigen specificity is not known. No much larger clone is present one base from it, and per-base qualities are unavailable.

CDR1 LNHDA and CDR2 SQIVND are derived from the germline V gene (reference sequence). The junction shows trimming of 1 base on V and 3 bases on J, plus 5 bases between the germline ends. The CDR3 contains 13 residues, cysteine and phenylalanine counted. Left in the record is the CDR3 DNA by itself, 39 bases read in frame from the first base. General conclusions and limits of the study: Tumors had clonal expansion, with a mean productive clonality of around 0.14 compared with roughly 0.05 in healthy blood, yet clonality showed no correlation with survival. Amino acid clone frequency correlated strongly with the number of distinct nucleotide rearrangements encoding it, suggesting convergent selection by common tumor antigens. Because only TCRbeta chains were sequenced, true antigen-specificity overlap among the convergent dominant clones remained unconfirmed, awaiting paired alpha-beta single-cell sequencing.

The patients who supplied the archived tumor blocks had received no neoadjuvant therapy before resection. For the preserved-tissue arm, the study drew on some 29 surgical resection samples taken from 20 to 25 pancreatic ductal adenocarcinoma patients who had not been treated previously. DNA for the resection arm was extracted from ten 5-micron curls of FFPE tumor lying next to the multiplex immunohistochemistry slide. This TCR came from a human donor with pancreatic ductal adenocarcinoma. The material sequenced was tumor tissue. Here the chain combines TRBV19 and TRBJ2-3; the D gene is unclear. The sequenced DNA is TGTGCCAGTAGTATAGGGGGTACAGATACGCAGTATTTT. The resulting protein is CASSIGGTDTQYF.